These 27 T cell receptor beta chains originate from one sample sequenced in a study of shared clonotypes between healthy human individuals. Sequencing was performed with immunoSEQ multiplex PCR; in TCRdb, only in-frame clones are kept and a portion is missing. This sample has more than 1 million clones, with around 82% found just once. The sequenced sample was memory CD4+ T cells from PBMCs. Subset reported: CD45RA-negative fraction. All receptors come from a man aged 18 to 30 in good health. Some clones in this sample may be carry-over from other donors' samples.

This clone has a handful of counts. The same CDR3 can be traced to other DNA sequences in this sample. The chain couples TRBV27 to TRBJ1-2; 7 bases align to TRBD1. J lost 5 bases, V lost 6 bases, and 9 bases had no gene match. The CDR3 is made up of 14 amino acids. CDR1 and CDR2 from the germline V gene are MNHEY and SMNVEV (reference sequence). The CDR3 DNA sequence: TGTGCCAGCAGGGGTACCGGGACAGCGTATGGCTACACCTTC. It yields the protein CASRGTGTAYGYTF.

The V and J genes are TRBV5-1 and TRBJ2-1, with D possibly TRBD2 on 6 matching bases. The CDR3 sequence is 14 residues long. The ends were cut back, 6 bases at V and 1 base at J, with 11 bases in the middle. Germline V gene sequence: CDR1 SGHRS, CDR2 YFSETQ. In nucleotides, the CDR3 is TGCGCCAGCAATCTAGCGCAATCCTACAATGAGCAGTTCTTC. Its translation is CASNLAQSYNEQFF. Full variable domain (outside the CDR3, taken from reference TRBV5-1 and TRBJ2-1): KAGVTQTPRYLIKTRGQQVTLSCSPISGHRSVSWYQQTPGQGLQFLFEYFSETQRNKGNFPGRFSGRQFSNSRSEMNVSTLELGDSALYLCASNLAQSYNEQFFGPGTRLTVL.

This chain connects TRBV19 to TRBJ2-4; TRBD1 or TRBD2 may be the D gene (5 bases each). Germline V lookup: CDR1 LNHDA, CDR2 SQIVND (reference sequence). The CDR3 is 17 amino acids. Trimming shortened V by 6 bases and J by 0 bases, and 18 bases separated the two germline ends. The CDR3 DNA reads TGTGCCAGTAGCCCCCCCGGGACGGCTCTAGCCAAAAACATTCAGTACTTC. This encodes CASSPPGTALAKNIQYF. Full variable domain (rest looked up from reference TRBV19 and TRBJ2-4): DGGITQSPKYLFRKEGQNVTLSCEQNLNHDAMYWYRQDPGQGLRLIYYSQIVNDFQKGDIAEGYSVSREKKESFPLTVTSAQKNPTAFYLCASSPPGTALAKNIQYFGAGTRLSVL.

This clone was observed at least ten times. Other DNA sequences in the sample encode the same CDR3. The genes are TRBV2 and TRBJ2-7; TRBD2 matches 14 bases. The V gene's germline CDR1 is SNHLY and CDR2 FYNNEI. The V gene end was trimmed by 6 bases and the J gene end by 3 bases; junction bases not matched to a gene: 1. CDR3 length: 14 residues. The CDR3 sequence: CASRGTSGGYEQYF. The CDR3 DNA reads TGTGCCAGCAGGGGGACTAGCGGGGGCTACGAGCAGTACTTC.

The chain recombines TRBV27 with TRBJ2-3; TRBD2 aligns across 10 bases. Germline V gene lookup returns CDR1 MNHEY and CDR2 SMNVEV (reference sequence). This CDR3 contains 16 residues. The junction had 11 bases not matched to a gene; V was cut back by 6 bases and J by 5 bases. The CDR3 DNA reads TGTGCCAGCAGCCGTGGGCTAGCGGGAGTTGGAGATACGCAGTATTTT. This translates into CASSRGLAGVGDTQYF.

The V gene is TRBV7-2, the J gene TRBJ2-1, with D hard to call. Trimming took off 5 bases at V and 7 bases at J, with 21 bases between the two ends. Per germline, CDR1 SGHTA and CDR2 FQGNSA. CDR3 length: 16 residues. The CDR3 DNA reads TGTGCCAGCAGCCGAACAACATCCAGTCTCACGAATGAGCAGTTCTTC. It codes for CASSRTTSSLTNEQFF. Drawing the rest from reference TRBV7-2 and TRBJ2-1, the complete variable domain is GAGVSQSPSNKVTEKGKDVELRCDPISGHTALYWYRQSLGQGLEFLIYFQGNSAPDKSGLPSDRFSAERTGGSVSTLTIQRTQQEDSAVYLCASSRTTSSLTNEQFFGPGTRLTVL.

V usage is TRBV20-1 and J usage is TRBJ2-3; D remains unclear. Germline V gene data show CDR1 as DFQATT and CDR2 as SNEGSKA (reference sequence). V lost 5 bases and J 2 bases, leaving 5 bases between the germline ends. This CDR3 has 11 amino acids. The CDR3 DNA is TGCAGTGCTGCTTTCACAGATACGCAGTATTTT. It encodes CSAAFTDTQYF.

The CDR3 loop reads CASSGQGSGGGYTF. The CDR3 coding sequence is TGTGCCAGCAGTGGCCAGGGGTCGGGGGGCGGCTACACCTTC. The J gene is TRBJ1-2, the V gene TRBV2; a possible D gene is TRBD1 (6 bases). The CDR3 length is 14 residues. The V gene's germline CDR1 is SNHLY and CDR2 FYNNEI. V was shortened by 4 bases and J by 8 bases, with 17 bases between the two germline ends.

The chain combines TRBV6-6 with TRBJ2-5, with TRBD1 identical over 8 bases. V dropped 0 bases and J dropped 6; count of bases not matched to a gene: 3. Looked up from germline, CDR1 is MNHNY and CDR2 is SVGAGI (reference sequence). The CDR3 runs to 14 residues. The CDR3 DNA reads TGTGCCAGCAGTTACTCGACAGGGGTTAAGACCCAGTACTTC. Encoded protein: CASSYSTGVKTQYF.

The chain has TRBV27 and TRBJ1-1; D gene unclear. The CDR3 consists of 16 residues. Trimming cost V 7 bases and J 0 bases, with 18 bases left between them. Germline CDR1 and CDR2: MNHEY and SMNVEV (reference sequence). The CDR3 nucleotides read TGTGCCAGCACCCCTGATCCGGGCTCCCTGAACACTGAAGCTTTCTTT. Residues: CASTPDPGSLNTEAFF.

This clone was seen a handful of times. The V call is TRBV30, the J call TRBJ1-6, with a tentative D call TRBD1 (5 bases). CDR1 and CDR2 from the germline V gene are GTSNPN and SVGIG (reference sequence). This CDR3 has 13 residues. With 5 bases removed from V and 7 bases from J, the gap between germline ends came to 12 bases. The CDR3 nucleotides read TGTGCCTGGGGGGAGGGGAGCAATTCACCCCTCCACTTT. It specifies CAWGEGSNSPLHF.

The chain has TRBV19 and TRBJ2-1; the D gene is possibly TRBD1 (5 bases). CDR1 is LNHDA and CDR2 is SQIVND in the germline V gene (reference sequence). Between the trimmed V and J ends, which lost 1 base and 0 bases, there was a span of 10 bases. The CDR3 length is 16 residues. The CDR3 protein is CASSIAQASSYNEQFF. The CDR3, as DNA: TGTGCCAGTAGTATAGCACAGGCCAGCTCCTACAATGAGCAGTTCTTC.

This clone was seen a handful of times. This rearrangement joins TRBV29-1 to TRBJ1-1, with a weak D call TRBD1 (6 bases). V was trimmed by 7 bases and J by 2 bases, leaving 8 bases between them. CDR3 length equals 11 residues. In germline, CDR1 is SQVTM, CDR2 ANQGSEA. As DNA, the CDR3 is TGCAGCGGGGGGGCAAACACTGAAGCTTTCTTT. It translates to CSGGANTEAFF.

The rearrangement uses TRBV28 and TRBJ2-7, with D possibly TRBD2 on 6 matching bases. V was cut by 7 bases and J by 12 bases, with 16 bases left in between. The CDR3 is made up of 11 amino acids. Germline V CDR1 and CDR2: MDHEN, SYDVKM. In DNA, the CDR3 is TGTGCCAGCATCGGGAGTCAGGACCTGTACTTC. The encoded protein is CASIGSQDLYF.

The chain carries TRBV5-5 and TRBJ2-3; TRBD1 might be the D (5 bases). Germline assignment: CDR1 SGHKS and CDR2 YYEKEE (reference sequence). V was trimmed by 1 base and J by 2 bases, leaving 8 bases between them. The CDR3 sequence is 14 residues long. CDR3 nucleotide sequence: TGTGCCAGCAGCTTGAACAGGAACACAGATACGCAGTATTTT. Its protein product is CASSLNRNTDTQYF.

On this clone: One junction end does not reproduce the germline sequence, and a read error may be involved. In DNA, the CDR3 is TGTGCCAGCAGAGAAGGGACGGCCAACCGAGAGACCCAGTACTTC. Translation: CASREGTANRETQYF. The chain carries TRBV6-1 and TRBJ2-5; D might be TRBD1 or TRBD2, each matching 5 bases. From germline, CDR1 is MNHNS and CDR2 SASEGT. The CDR3 has 15 amino acids.

Concerning this clone itself: Within the sample, other DNA sequences also encode this same CDR3. J is TRBJ1-5 and V is TRBV27; D unclear. Trimming cost V 6 bases and J 0 bases, with 6 bases left between them. The germline V gene has CDR1 MNHEY and CDR2 SMNVEV (reference sequence). This CDR3 has 13 residues. CDR3 protein: CASRPYSNQPQHF. CDR3 nucleotides: TGTGCCAGCAGGCCTTATAGCAATCAGCCCCAGCATTTT.

The chain links TRBV7-9 to TRBJ2-3; the match to TRBD2 covers 8 bases. Trimming at V came to 4 bases and at J to 2 bases, leaving 8 bases not matched to a gene. The CDR3 runs to 16 residues. The germline gives CDR1 SEHNR, CDR2 FQNEAQ (reference sequence). The CDR3 nucleotides read TGTGCCAGCAGCTCCCGGACTAGCTCCGCCACAGATACGCAGTATTTT. As protein: CASSSRTSSATDTQYF.

The chain recombines TRBV7-9 with TRBJ2-7; D remains unclear. Per the germline V gene, CDR1 is SEHNR and CDR2 is FQNEAQ (reference sequence). This CDR3 is built from 16 residues. The V end was cut by 6 bases, the J end by 0 bases, with 18 bases between. CDR3 amino acids: CASSFRPGLSSYEQYF. CDR3 DNA: TGTGCCAGCAGTTTCCGTCCCGGCTTGAGCTCCTACGAGCAGTACTTC.

The genes are TRBV6-5 and TRBJ2-1; D uncertain. The CDR3 is 12 residues long. V shed 6 bases and J shed 7 bases, with 10 bases lying between them. The germline CDR1 and CDR2 sequences are MNHEY and SVGAGI. The CDR3 region is CASSNTANEQFF. CDR3 DNA: TGTGCCAGCAGCAACACAGCGAATGAGCAGTTCTTC.

This clone came up a few times. CDR3 protein: CASSPDNNQPQHF. The CDR3 DNA sequence: TGTGCCAGCTCACCGGACAACAATCAGCCCCAGCATTTT. This chain connects TRBV18 to TRBJ1-5; the D gene is possibly TRBD1 (5 bases). The CDR3 sequence is 13 residues long. V was shortened by 3 bases and J by 3 bases, with 6 bases between the two germline ends. CDR1 and CDR2 (germline): KGHSH, LQKENI.

This sequence joins TRBV30 and TRBJ2-7, with TRBD2 matching over 7 bases. CDR3 length: 13 amino acids. Germline assignment: CDR1 GTSNPN and CDR2 SVGIG (reference sequence). V lost 3 bases to trimming and J lost 2 bases; unmatched junction nucleotides: 4. The CDR3: CAWRAGSPYEQYF. The CDR3 DNA is TGTGCCTGGAGAGCGGGATCCCCCTACGAGCAGTACTTC.

This rearrangement joins TRBV9 to TRBJ2-2; 7 bases are a match to TRBD2. Germline CDR1 SGDLS, CDR2 YYNGEE. This CDR3 is built from 17 residues. Trimming at V came to 4 bases and at J to 7 bases, leaving 16 bases not matched to a gene. CDR3 sequence (DNA): TGTGCCAGCAGCCCAACGGTGGCTAGCGGAAAGGGCGGGGAGCTGTTTTTT. Translated, it gives CASSPTVASGKGGELFF.

The chain joins TRBV5-1 to TRBJ2-5; either TRBD1 or TRBD2 may fit D (5 bases each). CDR1 SGHRS and CDR2 YFSETQ come from the germline V gene. V lost 4 bases, J lost 2 bases, and 9 bases lay in between. This CDR3 spans 13 amino acids. CDR3 region: CASSGTDQETQYF. The CDR3 DNA sequence: TGCGCCAGCAGCGGGACCGATCAAGAGACCCAGTACTTC.

V and J are TRBV2 and TRBJ2-5, with TRBD2 identical over 10 bases. V was pared by 6 bases and J by 3 bases, with 4 bases of the junction left unmatched. Germline lookup yields CDR1 SNHLY and CDR2 FYNNEI. The CDR3 loop spans 14 amino acids. CDR3 nucleotides: TGTGCCAGCAGCCGGACTAGCGGAGAAGAGACCCAGTACTTC. It yields the protein CASSRTSGEETQYF.

The V gene is TRBV19, the J gene TRBJ2-5; unclear D gene. The CDR3 length is 14 residues. Per germline, CDR1 LNHDA and CDR2 SQIVND (reference sequence). V shed 6 bases and J shed 2 bases, with 13 bases lying between them. The CDR3 nucleotides read TGTGCCAGTAGCTCTAGGTCCGGGCAAGAGACCCAGTACTTC. Encoded protein: CASSSRSGQETQYF. Variable domain in full (rest from reference TRBV19 and TRBJ2-5): DGGITQSPKYLFRKEGQNVTLSCEQNLNHDAMYWYRQDPGQGLRLIYYSQIVNDFQKGDIAEGYSVSREKKESFPLTVTSAQKNPTAFYLCASSSRSGQETQYFGPGTRLLVL.

The chain employs TRBV5-1 and TRBJ2-7, with TRBD2 matching over 7 bases. Per germline, CDR1 SGHRS and CDR2 YFSETQ. V gave up 4 bases and J gave up 1 base; unmatched junction bases: 8. This CDR3 region has 15 residues. DNA of the CDR3: TGCGCCAGCAGCGAGAGGCCGGGAGGTTCCTACGAGCAGTACTTC. It yields the protein CASSERPGGSYEQYF.